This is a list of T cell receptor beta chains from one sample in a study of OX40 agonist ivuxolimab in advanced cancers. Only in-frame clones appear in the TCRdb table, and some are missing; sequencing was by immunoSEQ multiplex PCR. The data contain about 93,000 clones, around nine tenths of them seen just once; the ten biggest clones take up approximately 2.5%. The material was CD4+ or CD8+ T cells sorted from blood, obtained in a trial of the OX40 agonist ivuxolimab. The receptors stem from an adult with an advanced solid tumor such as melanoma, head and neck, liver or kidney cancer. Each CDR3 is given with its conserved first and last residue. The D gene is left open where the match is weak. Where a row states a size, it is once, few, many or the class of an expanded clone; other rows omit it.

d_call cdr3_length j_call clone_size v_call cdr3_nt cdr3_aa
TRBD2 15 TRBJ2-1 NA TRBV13 TGTGCCAGCAGCCTAGGATTGACTAGCGGGAATGAGCAGTTCTTC CASSLGLTSGNEQFF
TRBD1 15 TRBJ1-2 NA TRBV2 TGTGCCAGCAGCGCACAGGGGGCGCGTAGCTATGGCTACACCTTC CASSAQGARSYGYTF
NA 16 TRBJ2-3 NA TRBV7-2 TGTGCCAGCAGCTTAAACCCCACGGGAATCGAACGTACGCAGTATTTT CASSLNPTGIERTQYF
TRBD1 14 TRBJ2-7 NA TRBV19 TGTGCCAGTAGTCGGACAGGGGTAGGAGGCGAGCAGTACTTC CASSRTGVGGEQYF
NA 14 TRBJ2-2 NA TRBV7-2 TGTGCCAGCAGCTTAATCAGGGAAACCGGGGAGCTGTTTTTT CASSLIRETGELFF
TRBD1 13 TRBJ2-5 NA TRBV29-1 TGCAGCGCAAAGACAGGGGTAGGGGAGACCCAGTACTTC CSAKTGVGETQYF
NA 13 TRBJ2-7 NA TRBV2 TGTGCCAGCCTTCGGCACAGGAACTACGAGCAGTACTTC CASLRHRNYEQYF
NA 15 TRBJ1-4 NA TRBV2 TGTGCCAGCAGAACGACCGTTGCAACTAATGAAAAACTGTTTTTT CASRTTVATNEKLFF
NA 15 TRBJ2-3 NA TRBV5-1 TGCGCCAGCAGCTTGGCCGTGGCGTTGGGCGATACGCAGTATTTT CASSLAVALGDTQYF
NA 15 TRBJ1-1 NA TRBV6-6 TGTGCCAGCAATAACGACTCCCCCACCACGGCTGAAGCTTTCTTT CASNNDSPTTAEAFF
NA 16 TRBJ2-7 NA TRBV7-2 TGTGCCAGCAGCTTAGCTCCGGCAGGTGGGTCCTACGAGCAGTACTTC CASSLAPAGGSYEQYF
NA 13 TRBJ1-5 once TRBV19 TGTGCCAGTAGTATATCTTCCGATCAGCCCCAGCATTTT CASSISSDQPQHF